This entry features one T cell receptor beta chain sequence. The repertoire was sequenced with immunoSEQ multiplex PCR; TCRdb's copy has only in-frame clones and lacks some. The sample has 25,000 to 30,000 clones; around 88% are singletons. The record originates from a study of blood T cell repertoires in COVID-19. This CDR3 has 18 amino acids. The sequence was obtained from a man in his 70s with acute or convalescent COVID-19. Input material: peripheral blood. The J gene is TRBJ2-3, the V gene TRBV12-1; no check of the table's D call, TRBD2, against the DNA was made. TRBV12-1 is noted as a pseudogene. Here the CDR3 DNA reads TGTGCCAGCAGGACCGGGACTAGCGGGCTTGGAGACACAGATACGCAGTATTTT. Translated, it gives CASRTGTSGLGDTDTQYF.